This T cell receptor beta chain was captured by sequencing in a study of T cell responses to AZD1222 COVID-19 vaccine (dated by TCRdb to about 2021). Broadly, across the study: AZD1222 recipients given second doses at about 4 weeks or at about 12 weeks were pooled, since spike-specific TCR depth and breadth were not found to differ between the two schedules. A total of 240 or so trial participants underwent TCR sequencing, of whom about 210 had received two doses of AZD1222 and 26 had received two doses of the MenACWY control vaccine. Enrollment into the trials was organized by age into subgroups of 18-55, 56-69 and 70-plus years, and those subgroups contained around 150, 28 and 57 TCR-sequenced participants, respectively. Study-wide findings and limitations: Participants were mostly white British and included more females than males, and it was suggested by the authors that clonal diversity may have been underestimated. After two AZD1222 doses, spike-specific TCR breadth and depth were significantly higher than at day 0 and than in MenACWY recipients. Reportedly, close to half of the unique spike-specific TCRs recognized epitopes lying outside the regions that are mutated in the B.1.351 and B.1.1.7 variants. The vaccine-associated CD4 TCRs covered the entire spike protein, and the dominant responses fell in regions 160-218 and 743-854. In the small 56-69-year group, the increase in depth fell short of significance, most likely because of low power. Conclusions about previously exposed vaccinees are limited, since just a handful of AZD1222 recipients were seropositive for SARS-CoV-2 at baseline. Because no day 14 peak-response samples were available, the repertoires could be characterized only after the peak T cell response.

The CDR3 regions of human TCRbeta chains were analyzed by immunosequencing. The authors' pipeline ran thus. Repertoire TCRs were checked for matches against a reference library of SARS-CoV-2-specific TCRs that had been generated using the MIRA antigen-specificity platform. Breadth meant the fraction of unique TCRs that were SARS-CoV-2-associated, whereas depth meant the fraction of total T cells that were SARS-CoV-2-associated. Using the MIRA data, each spike-specific TCR was assigned both to the spike region to which the TCR was reactive and to a CD4 or CD8 class. Log10-transformed breadth and depth values were compared by one-way ANOVA with Sidak's multiple comparisons tests. TCRdb holds this immuneACCESS table with in-frame rearrangements only. Some clones are missing; in checked studies, unresolved V genes explain under half, and the rest has no known cause. V and J calls plus clone size are reproduced from that table; the DNA served to infer D and trimming. The sample table lists 110,000 or so clones, about 89% of them with a count of one. The ten largest clonotypes hold around 4.3% of the sample.

Of note for this clone: Its target antigen remains unknown. Within one base of it there is no much larger clone, and no base qualities were kept.

The CDR3 spans 14 residues, from the cysteine through the phenylalanine. Of all the DNA, just the CDR3 is kept, 42 bases in frame from base 1. At the junction V is shortened by 1 base and J by 10 bases; bases outside the gene matches: 4. CDR1 and CDR2 (SNHLY, FYNNEI) derive from the germline V gene. What this sample's time point label stands for: baseline before first vaccination. The vaccinee samples were drawn from two UK trials, COV001 and COV002, one of which was a single-blind randomized controlled phase 2/3 trial testing AZD1222 (ChAdOx1 nCoV-19) in healthy adults. Trial participant PBMC samples were collected at day 0 and day 28 after the second dose for TCRbeta chain sequencing.

The V and J segments used are TRBV2 and TRBJ1-6, with TRBD1 identical over 7 junction bases. The material was peripheral blood, obtained on day 0 of AZD1222 vaccination. The sequence was collected from an adult in good health. The nucleotide sequence reads as follows: TGTGCCAGCAGTGAAGTAGGGGACAGATCACCCCTCCACTTT. Protein translation: CASSEVGDRSPLHF.